Following are 23 T cell receptor beta chains from one sample sequenced in a study of T-cell reconstitution after alpha-beta-depleted transplantation in children. During its preparation, the TCRbeta library received unique molecular identifiers. MiXCR, run by TCRdb on the PCR reads, gives a single entry per CDR3 protein. The table includes about 980,000 distinct CDR3 sequences, about 31% detected once. The material was PBMCs, mostly from graft donor cells, obtained 360 days after TCRalphabeta/CD19-depleted stem cell transplant. The receptors shown here come from a boy under two years old who had a stem cell transplant for SCID, so the T cells may come from the graft donor.

This clonotype was seen a few times. V is TRBV29-1 and J is TRBJ2-2; no clear D. The CDR3 is 11 residues long. Looked up from germline, CDR1 is SQVTM and CDR2 is ANQGSEA. With 7 bases removed from V and 1 base from J, the gap between germline ends came to 4 bases. CDR3 DNA sequence: TGCAGCGGCAGGAACACCGGGGAGCTGTTTTTT. It codes for CSGRNTGELFF.

The CDR3 sequence: CSAHNGRYSNQPQHF. The DNA for the CDR3 is TGCAGTGCCCACAATGGCCGATATAGCAATCAGCCCCAGCATTTT. The V and J genes are TRBV20-1 and TRBJ1-5; D is undetermined. The V gene's germline CDR1 is DFQATT and CDR2 SNEGSKA (reference sequence). V was shortened by 6 bases and J by 0 bases, with 15 bases between the two germline ends. There are 15 residues in the CDR3.

This clonotype was seen repeatedly, ten times or more. V gene TRBV11-2 combines with J gene TRBJ2-1, with a tentative D call TRBD2 (6 bases). CDR1 SGHAT and CDR2 FQNNGV come from the germline V gene. V was shortened by 1 base and J by 7 bases, with 11 bases between the two germline ends. The CDR3 totals 14 residues. The CDR3 nucleotides read TGTGCCAGCAGCTTAGTTGGGGGGAGAAATGAGCAGTTCTTC. Translation: CASSLVGGRNEQFF.

A few counts support this clonotype. The chain has TRBV25-1 and TRBJ2-7; 13 bases agree with TRBD2. The ends lost 5 bases at V and 2 bases at J; junction bases unmatched: 9. Germline-derived CDR1 and CDR2 are MGHDK and SYGVNS. The CDR3 sequence is 17 residues long. This CDR3 is CASSPPGLAGMTYEQYF. DNA of the CDR3: TGTGCCAGCAGTCCCCCGGGACTAGCGGGGATGACCTACGAGCAGTACTTC.

The chain employs TRBV6-2 or TRBV6-3 and TRBJ2-1; perhaps TRBD2 as D (6 bases). This CDR3 contains 15 residues. V lost 2 bases and J lost 8, with 16 bases in between. Looked up from germline, CDR1 is MNHEY and CDR2 is SVGEGT. The CDR3 is CASSYPGTFGDEQFF. The CDR3 DNA sequence: TGTGCCAGCAGTTACCCCGGGACTTTTGGGGATGAGCAGTTCTTC.

This chain joins TRBV4-1 and TRBJ1-5; TRBD1 is a possible D gene (5 bases). V lost 0 bases and J lost 7, with 16 bases in between. Germline assignment: CDR1 MGHRA and CDR2 YSYEKL. CDR3 length: 16 amino acids. The CDR3 is CASSQDCYRCWQPQHF. In DNA form, the CDR3 reads TGCGCCAGCAGCCAAGATTGTTACAGGTGCTGGCAGCCCCAGCATTTT.

This clonotype appeared many times. The chain is built from TRBV5-1 and TRBJ2-1, with D possibly TRBD2 on 5 matching bases. Germline V gives CDR1 SGHRS, CDR2 YFSETQ. V shed 4 bases and J shed 4 bases, with 15 bases lying between them. The CDR3 runs to 15 residues. For the CDR3, the DNA is TGCGCCAGCAGCCCCCTAGCCTCGGGATACAATGAGCAGTTCTTC. Protein product: CASSPLASGYNEQFF.

CDR3 region: CSARQPRGDDNSPLHF. CDR3 nucleotides: TGCAGTGCTAGACAGCCGCGAGGGGACGATAATTCACCCCTCCACTTT. This chain uses TRBV20-1 with TRBJ1-6; D is perhaps TRBD1 (5 bases). CDR1 and CDR2 from the germline V gene are DFQATT and SNEGSKA (reference sequence). The CDR3 loop spans 16 amino acids. V was shortened by 2 bases and J by 5 bases, with 16 bases between the two germline ends.

The chain carries TRBV5-1 and TRBJ2-6, with 8 bases aligning to TRBD2. Germline CDR1 is SGHRS and CDR2 is YFSETQ. Trimming cost V 7 bases and J 4 bases; bases outside gene matches: 7. The CDR3 loop spans 15 amino acids. The CDR3 region is CASYGGGPGANVLTF. CDR3 DNA: TGCGCCAGCTATGGCGGGGGGCCCGGGGCCAACGTCCTGACTTTC.

CDR3 coding DNA: TGTGCCAGCTCACCCCGGGCAGACCTCTCTGGAAACACCATATATTTT. This translates into CASSPRADLSGNTIYF. This chain uses TRBV18 with TRBJ1-3; D remains unclear. The CDR3 covers 16 residues. Germline CDR1 KGHSH, CDR2 LQKENI. Trimming cost V 3 bases and J 0 bases, with 12 bases left between them.

The chain recombines TRBV27 with TRBJ2-5; TRBD2 agrees at 8 bases. The CDR3 is made up of 17 amino acids. The J segment lost 5 bases and the V segment lost 0 bases, leaving 11 bases of the junction unmatched. Germline V CDR1 and CDR2: MNHEY, SMNVEV (reference sequence). This CDR3 is CASSLSPSGGAEETQYF. DNA for the CDR3: TGTGCCAGCAGTTTATCCCCCTCGGGGGGGGCCGAGGAGACCCAGTACTTC.

The CDR3 protein is CASSLVSLGGEETQYF. The CDR3 coding sequence is TGTGCCAGCAGTTTAGTAAGTCTAGGGGGTGAAGAGACCCAGTACTTC. The chain joins TRBV12-3 or TRBV12-4 to TRBJ2-5, with D possibly matching TRBD1 (6 bases). This CDR3 is built from 16 residues. The V gene lost 1 base and the J gene lost 3 bases, with 15 bases spanning the gap.

This clonotype has a count of ten or more. The gene calls are TRBV4-1 and TRBJ2-2; weak D call: TRBD1 (8 bases). This CDR3 has 16 residues. Germline V gene data show CDR1 as MGHRA and CDR2 as YSYEKL. V lost 4 bases and J lost 5, with 17 bases in between. The CDR3 region has the DNA TGCGCCAGCAGCCCCGGACAGGGAGGGTGGACCGGGGAGCTGTTTTTT. Translating gives CASSPGQGGWTGELFF.

The chain combines TRBV5-1 with TRBJ2-7; D may match TRBD1 or TRBD2 (5 bases each). CDR3 length: 15 amino acids. V shed 0 bases and J shed 4 bases, with 14 bases lying between them. Germline CDR1 reads SGHRS; CDR2 reads YFSETQ. Written as DNA, the CDR3 is TGCGCCAGCAGCTTGGTTTCGGGACCTACTTACGAGCAGTACTTC. Translation: CASSLVSGPTYEQYF. The variable domain in full, with the rest retrieved from reference TRBV5-1 and TRBJ2-7, is KAGVTQTPRYLIKTRGQQVTLSCSPISGHRSVSWYQQTPGQGLQFLFEYFSETQRNKGNFPGRFSGRQFSNSRSEMNVSTLELGDSALYLCASSLVSGPTYEQYFGPGTRLTVT.

The genes are TRBV20-1 and TRBJ1-1, with D perhaps TRBD1 (5 bases). Germline CDR1 reads DFQATT; CDR2 reads SNEGSKA (reference sequence). V was shortened by 0 bases and J by 1 base, with 6 bases between the two germline ends. The CDR3 loop spans 13 amino acids. The CDR3 here is CSARDRENTEAFF. DNA of the CDR3: TGCAGTGCTAGAGACAGGGAGAACACTGAAGCTTTCTTT.

This clonotype came up a few times. The V call is TRBV25-1, the J call TRBJ2-2, with 9 nucleotides matching TRBD1. Germline V lookup: CDR1 MGHDK, CDR2 SYGVNS. V dropped 4 bases and J dropped 1; count of bases not matched to a gene: 4. This CDR3 has 16 residues. The CDR3 protein is CASSGDRGWNTGELFF. The CDR3 nucleotides are TGTGCCAGCAGTGGCGACAGGGGGTGGAACACCGGGGAGCTGTTTTTT.

Only one count was recorded for this clonotype. The rearrangement joins TRBV4-1 to TRBJ2-5, with 7 bases identical to TRBD1. The CDR3 extends over 15 amino acids. The V segment lost 5 bases and the J segment 1 base; nucleotides outside the gene matches: 7. Germline values: CDR1 MGHRA, CDR2 YSYEKL. CDR3 protein: CASSTRQGPQETQYF. The DNA of the CDR3 is TGCGCCAGCAGCACCAGACAGGGCCCCCAAGAGACCCAGTACTTC.

This clonotype was seen more than once but under ten times. The V call is TRBV5-4, the J call TRBJ2-2, with TRBD1 matching over 8 bases. V trimming: 3 bases; J trimming: 5 bases; junction bases outside the gene matches: 9. The CDR3 runs 16 residues. CDR1 is SGHNT and CDR2 is YYREEE in the germline V gene (reference sequence). This chain's CDR3 is CASSYRTGKSTGELFF. Here the CDR3 DNA reads TGTGCCAGCAGCTACCGGACAGGGAAATCGACCGGGGAGCTGTTTTTT.

J is TRBJ2-3 and V is TRBV6-1, with 9 bases that match TRBD2. Germline V gene sequence: CDR1 MNHNS, CDR2 SASEGT. The CDR3 consists of 14 residues. The ends lost 8 bases at V and 1 base at J; junction bases unmatched: 4. The DNA for the CDR3 is TGTGCCAGCGATAGCGGGGGCGGCACAGATACGCAGTATTTT. The encoded protein is CASDSGGGTDTQYF.

This chain links TRBV15 with TRBJ2-5; 11 nucleotides line up with TRBD2. CDR1 and CDR2 (germline): LNHNV, YYDKDF (reference sequence). Trimming cost V 3 bases and J 5 bases; bases outside gene matches: 5. The CDR3 extends over 15 amino acids. The CDR3: CATSRIAGGQETQYF. The CDR3 DNA reads as TGTGCCACCAGCAGGATAGCGGGGGGGCAGGAGACCCAGTACTTC. The entire variable domain, with the rest obtained from reference TRBV15 and TRBJ2-5, is as follows: DAMVIQNPRYQVTQFGKPVTLSCSQTLNHNVMYWYQQKSSQAPKLLFHYYDKDFNNEADTPDNFQSRRPNTSFCFLDIRSPGLGDTAMYLCATSRIAGGQETQYFGPGTRLLVL.

This rearrangement joins TRBV7-9 to TRBJ2-2; 8 positions match TRBD2. Losses at the gene ends were 1 base for V and 5 bases for J; bases not matched to a gene: 3. The CDR3 is 15 amino acids. CDR1 and CDR2 (germline): SEHNR, FQNEAQ (reference sequence). CDR3 in DNA: TGTGCCAGCAGCTTAGAGCGGGGGATAACCGGGGAGCTGTTTTTT. Its translation: CASSLERGITGELFF.

This sequence joins TRBV20-1 and TRBJ2-7; 8 nucleotides line up with TRBD1. Germline CDR1 reads DFQATT; CDR2 reads SNEGSKA (reference sequence). J gave up 1 base and V 5 bases, and 10 bases lay outside the gene matches. The CDR3 is made up of 15 amino acids. CDR3 DNA sequence: TGCAGTGCTGCCCACCCGAGGACAGGGTCCTACGAGCAGTACTTC. This encodes CSAAHPRTGSYEQYF.

The V and J genes are TRBV2 and TRBJ2-1, with a tentative D call TRBD2 (5 bases). Between the trimmed V and J ends, which lost 4 bases and 13 bases, there was a span of 11 bases. CDR1 is SNHLY, CDR2 FYNNEI, per germline. The CDR3 length is 11 residues. CDR3 sequence reads: CASSVVAGQFF. CDR3 nucleotides: TGTGCCAGCAGTGTTGTTGCGGGCCAGTTCTTC.